The clone carrying this T cell receptor beta chain was detected ten times or more. Germline lookup yields CDR1 GTSNPN and CDR2 SVGIG (reference sequence). The CDR3 is 13 residues long. The V gene end was trimmed by 2 bases and the J gene end by 3 bases; junction bases not matched to a gene: 4. This specimen belongs to a study of molecular identifiers for immune sequencing clone quantification. Each CDR3 protein gets one entry after TCRdb re-called the PCR reads with MiXCR. The sample consists of around 40,000 distinct CDR3 sequences, about 19% of them appearing once. The chain uses TRBV30 and TRBJ2-7; TRBD1 aligns across 7 bases. Sequencing was done on a sample of naive CD8+ T cells from blood, with Jurkat cell RNA spiked in. Subset reported: FACS-sorted CD8+CD4-CCR7+CD45RA+ naive T cells. This TCR derives from a human donor in good health. Some libraries in this study had Jurkat cell RNA spiked in. In DNA, the CDR3 is TGTGCCTGGAGTATTGGGACAGACTACGAGCAGTACTTC. The encoded protein is CAWSIGTDYEQYF.